A single T cell receptor beta chain is shown here with its context. The antigen is unknown. This CDR3 is built from 13 residues. Trimming pared 4 bases from V and 4 bases from J, leaving 13 bases between. The germline gives CDR1 SQVTM, CDR2 ANQGSEA. The sample belongs to a study of T cell repertoires in cytomegalovirus infection. General study points: There were HLA-C-restricted CMV-specific TCR beta clonotypes dominating the ex vivo response.

TCRdb independently ran MiXCR on the reads; one entry per CDR3 protein. The data hold more than 650,000 distinct CDR3 sequences, with less than 40% observed a single time. The sequenced material came from PBMCs. The V gene is TRBV29-1, the J gene TRBJ1-2, with no clear D. This clonotype originated in a human donor in good health (CMV status not recorded). Some clones in this sample may be carry-over from other donors' samples. CDR3 loop: CSVAGIPLYGYTF. DNA for the CDR3: TGCAGCGTTGCCGGGATCCCCCTCTATGGCTACACCTTC.